Presented here are 25 T cell receptor beta chains from one specimen sequenced in a study of CD8 T cell repertoires and HIV-1 epitope variants (dated by TCRdb to between 2020 and 2021). Library creation used the immunoSEQ multiplex PCR assay. This is the immuneACCESS table as TCRdb keeps it, with only in-frame sequences that have V and J called. A part of the clones is gone; compared with another copy, unresolved V genes explain less than half, and the rest is unexplained. In this sample the table shows under 100,000 clones, 70% to 75% of which occur a single time. Roughly 25% of the sample is held by the ten biggest clonotypes. The sample was uncultured baseline CD8+ T cells from peripheral blood mononuclear cells (PBMCs). These receptors all come from a male donor with HIV.

The chain is built from TRBV6-6 and TRBJ1-1; D is ambiguous. CDR1 MNHNY and CDR2 SVGAGI come from the germline V gene (reference sequence). The V end was cut by 4 bases, the J end by 3 bases, with 12 bases between. This CDR3 comprises 14 residues. CDR3 protein: CASSSAGGDTEAFF. The CDR3 DNA reads as TGTGCCAGCAGTTCGGCAGGCGGGGACACTGAAGCTTTCTTT.

The V call is TRBV5-1, the J call TRBJ1-2; D call uncertain. Germline V gene lookup returns CDR1 SGHRS and CDR2 YFSETQ. This CDR3 spans 14 amino acids. Trimming left V 1 base short and J 8 bases short, with 15 bases between. This CDR3 reads CASSLTVSQYGYTF. As DNA, the CDR3 is TGCGCCAGCAGCTTGACAGTGTCTCAGTACGGCTACACCTTC. The full variable domain, with the rest looked up from reference TRBV5-1 and TRBJ1-2, is KAGVTQTPRYLIKTRGQQVTLSCSPISGHRSVSWYQQTPGQGLQFLFEYFSETQRNKGNFPGRFSGRQFSNSRSEMNVSTLELGDSALYLCASSLTVSQYGYTFGSGTRLTVV.

The chain recombines TRBV7-9 with TRBJ2-2, with TRBD1 identical over 8 bases. The CDR3 totals 15 residues. V was clipped by 3 bases and J by 3 bases; unmatched bases: 3. The germline V gene encodes CDR1 SEHNR and CDR2 FQNEAQ (reference sequence). The CDR3 here is CASSLTGVDTGELFF. The CDR3 DNA sequence: TGTGCCAGCAGCTTGACAGGGGTCGACACCGGGGAGCTGTTTTTT.

J is TRBJ2-2 and V is TRBV7-2; D possibly corresponds to TRBD2 (6 bases). The germline V gene encodes CDR1 SGHTA and CDR2 FQGNSA. V was shortened by 5 bases and J by 4 bases, with 17 bases between the two germline ends. The CDR3 is 16 amino acids. The CDR3 loop is CASSQPFGGSTGELFF. The CDR3 region has the DNA TGTGCCAGCAGCCAGCCCTTCGGGGGTAGCACCGGGGAGCTGTTTTTT.

The chain carries TRBV19 and TRBJ1-4, with 7 bases matching TRBD1. The germline CDR1 and CDR2 sequences are LNHDA and SQIVND (reference sequence). CDR3 length: 15 amino acids. The J segment lost 5 bases and the V segment lost 5 bases, leaving 8 bases of the junction unmatched. The CDR3 bases are TGTGCCAGTAGTCCACAGACAGGGCCCAATGAAAAACTGTTTTTT. Protein product: CASSPQTGPNEKLFF.

The genes are TRBV7-2 and TRBJ2-2, with D perhaps assigned TRBD1 or TRBD2 (6 bases each). Germline CDR1 SGHTA, CDR2 FQGNSA. V lost 1 base, J lost 6 bases, and 12 bases lay in between. The CDR3 is made up of 15 amino acids. CDR3 loop: CASSLGGGLAGELFF. The DNA for the CDR3 is TGTGCCAGCAGCTTAGGTGGGGGGCTGGCCGGGGAGCTGTTTTTT. Full variable domain (remainder filled in from reference TRBV7-2 and TRBJ2-2): GAGVSQSPSNKVTEKGKDVELRCDPISGHTALYWYRQSLGQGLEFLIYFQGNSAPDKSGLPSDRFSAERTGGSVSTLTIQRTQQEDSAVYLCASSLGGGLAGELFFGEGSRLTVL.

The chain employs TRBV7-2 and TRBJ2-1; TRBD1 aligns across 8 bases. CDR3 size: 15 residues. The V gene's germline CDR1 is SGHTA and CDR2 FQGNSA. J was trimmed by 1 base and V by 10 bases; bases with no gene match: 9. CDR3 sequence: CAIHLRQGSYNEQFF. CDR3 in DNA: TGTGCCATCCACCTTAGACAGGGGTCCTACAATGAGCAGTTCTTC.

This chain links TRBV5-5 with TRBJ2-5, with TRBD2 identical over 8 bases. The CDR3 has 17 amino acids. V shed 4 bases, J shed 7 bases, and the junction held 18 bases outside the gene matches. CDR1 and CDR2 (germline): SGHKS, YYEKEE (reference sequence). The CDR3 sequence: CASSGASGGVGLGTQYF. CDR3 DNA sequence: TGTGCCAGCAGCGGGGCCAGCGGGGGCGTAGGACTGGGGACCCAGTACTTC.

J is TRBJ2-3 and V is TRBV5-1; D is unresolved. This CDR3 has 14 amino acids. CDR1 and CDR2 (germline): SGHRS, YFSETQ. Trimming shortened V by 0 bases and J by 2 bases, and 7 bases separated the two germline ends. CDR3 nucleotides: TGCGCCAGCAGCTTGGGGGGTCTCACAGATACGCAGTATTTT. Its protein is CASSLGGLTDTQYF.

CDR3 DNA: TGTGCCAGCGGACTATTAAGCTCCTACAATGAGCAGTTCTTC. It encodes CASGLLSSYNEQFF. The chain has TRBV6-6 and TRBJ2-1; D possibly corresponds to TRBD2 (6 bases). This CDR3 is 14 amino acids long. With 8 bases removed from V and 0 bases from J, the gap between germline ends came to 11 bases. Looked up from germline, CDR1 is MNHNY and CDR2 is SVGAGI (reference sequence).

The V gene is TRBV5-1, the J gene TRBJ2-5, with a weak D call TRBD1 (6 bases). The CDR3 contains 13 residues. CDR1 is SGHRS and CDR2 is YFSETQ in the germline V gene. The germline V and J ends were trimmed by 4 bases and 4 bases, with 11 bases remaining between them. Written as DNA, the CDR3 is TGCGCCAGCAGCCTACAGGGTACAGAGACCCAGTACTTC. Protein product: CASSLQGTETQYF.

The V call is TRBV5-5, the J call TRBJ1-1; D gene uncertain. CDR3 length equals 13 residues. Trimming took 3 bases from V and 4 from J, leaving 10 bases between them. The germline gives CDR1 SGHKS, CDR2 YYEKEE (reference sequence). The CDR3, as DNA: TGTGCCAGCAGCTCCGACACATTCACTGAAGCTTTCTTT. This encodes CASSSDTFTEAFF.

The CDR3 nucleotides read TGTGCCAGCAGCTTCGGGACAGGGGGCCATGAGCAGTACTTC. This codes for CASSFGTGGHEQYF. V usage is TRBV5-6 and J usage is TRBJ2-7, with TRBD1 matching over 12 bases. J lost 7 bases, V lost 2 bases, and 4 bases had no gene match. CDR3 length equals 14 residues. Germline V CDR1 and CDR2: SGHDT, YYEEEE.

This sequence joins TRBV6-6 and TRBJ2-7, with D possibly being TRBD1 (6 bases). V was trimmed by 0 bases and J by 3 bases, leaving 9 bases between them. Germline CDR1 MNHNY, CDR2 SVGAGI (reference sequence). The CDR3 is 14 residues long. This chain's CDR3 is CASSYSLGGYEQYF. CDR3 in DNA: TGTGCCAGCAGTTACTCGCTAGGGGGCTACGAGCAGTACTTC.

The chain recombines TRBV7-2 with TRBJ1-2, with a tentative D call TRBD1 (5 bases). CDR1 SGHTA and CDR2 FQGNSA come from the germline V gene. V lost 1 base and J 4 bases, leaving 10 bases between the germline ends. This CDR3 is built from 14 residues. In DNA form, the CDR3 reads TGTGCCAGCAGCTTAGTAGGGCAGGGCTATGGCTACACCTTC. This codes for CASSLVGQGYGYTF.

The gene calls are TRBV27 and TRBJ1-3; 7 bases match TRBD1. Germline lookup yields CDR1 MNHEY and CDR2 SMNVEV (reference sequence). The CDR3 spans 15 residues. The J segment lost 2 bases and the V segment lost 5 bases, leaving 6 bases of the junction unmatched. CDR3 sequence reads: CASSRQGTAGNTIYF. The CDR3 nucleotides are TGTGCCAGCAGTCGACAGGGAACTGCTGGAAACACCATATATTTT.

The V call is TRBV27, the J call TRBJ1-5; D remains unclear. The germline V and J ends were trimmed by 5 bases and 0 bases, with 5 bases remaining between them. CDR1 MNHEY and CDR2 SMNVEV come from the germline V gene (reference sequence). This CDR3 comprises 13 residues. The CDR3 sequence: CASSTYSNQPQHF. The CDR3 DNA reads as TGTGCCAGCAGTACATATAGCAATCAGCCCCAGCATTTT.

The rearrangement uses TRBV29-1 and TRBJ1-1, with 11 bases aligning to TRBD1. From germline, CDR1 is SQVTM and CDR2 ANQGSEA. The CDR3 has 14 amino acids. Unmatched junction bases numbered 6, after V lost 5 bases and J lost 4 bases. CDR3 loop: CSVSGTGGGTEAFF. Here the CDR3 DNA reads TGCAGCGTTTCCGGGACAGGGGGAGGCACTGAAGCTTTCTTT.

The CDR3 protein is CASRAAGGGALYGYTF. In nucleotides, the CDR3 is TGTGCCAGCAGGGCCGCGGGTGGGGGAGCCCTCTATGGCTACACCTTC. The J gene is TRBJ1-2, the V gene TRBV2, with a possible D match to TRBD1 (5 bases). Trimming pared 6 bases from V and 4 bases from J, leaving 21 bases between. The germline V gene has CDR1 SNHLY and CDR2 FYNNEI. CDR3 length equals 16 residues.

This rearrangement joins TRBV6-1 to TRBJ2-3; D is unresolved. The V end was cut by 5 bases, the J end by 0 bases, with 12 bases between. The CDR3 consists of 15 residues. CDR1 is MNHNS, CDR2 SASEGT, per germline. The CDR3, as DNA: TGTGCCAGCAGTCACGCGGCCACTAGCACAGATACGCAGTATTTT. It is translated as CASSHAATSTDTQYF.

J is TRBJ2-5 and V is TRBV5-1; D may be TRBD2 (5 bases). Trimming shortened V by 0 bases and J by 5 bases, and 8 bases separated the two germline ends. CDR3 length: 13 amino acids. CDR1 is SGHRS and CDR2 is YFSETQ in the germline V gene. This CDR3 is CASSLASLETQYF. In DNA, the CDR3 is TGCGCCAGCAGCTTGGCTAGCTTGGAGACCCAGTACTTC.

This chain uses TRBV18 with TRBJ1-5; 8 positions match TRBD1. This CDR3 comprises 15 residues. V lost 6 bases, J lost 4 bases, and 8 bases stayed unmatched. Germline V gene lookup returns CDR1 KGHSH and CDR2 LQKENI. The CDR3 loop is CASSSGGAENQPQHF. CDR3 bases: TGTGCCAGCTCGTCAGGGGGCGCGGAGAATCAGCCCCAGCATTTT.

The chain has TRBV7-2 and TRBJ2-7, with 7 positions matching TRBD2. The trim removed 1 base at V and 6 bases at J, leaving 9 bases unmatched. Germline CDR1 and CDR2: SGHTA and FQGNSA. This CDR3 is 15 amino acids long. The CDR3 is CASSLVVLSGGEQYF. The CDR3 nucleotides are TGTGCCAGCAGCTTAGTGGTTTTATCGGGGGGCGAGCAGTACTTC.

The chain uses TRBV7-2 and TRBJ2-3, with 9 bases lining up with TRBD2. This CDR3 contains 15 residues. Germline CDR1 is SGHTA and CDR2 is FQGNSA. Trimming removed 0 bases from V and 3 bases from J; junction bases left unmatched: 1. The CDR3 bases are TGTGCCAGCAGCTTAGCAGGACTAGCGACAGATACGCAGTATTTT. This codes for CASSLAGLATDTQYF. The whole variable domain, remainder taken from reference TRBV7-2 and TRBJ2-3, is GAGVSQSPSNKVTEKGKDVELRCDPISGHTALYWYRQSLGQGLEFLIYFQGNSAPDKSGLPSDRFSAERTGGSVSTLTIQRTQQEDSAVYLCASSLAGLATDTQYFGPGTRLTVL.

The chain links TRBV28 to TRBJ2-7; 7 nucleotides match TRBD2. There are 15 residues in the CDR3. Germline V gene data show CDR1 as MDHEN and CDR2 as SYDVKM. J gave up 9 bases and V 3 bases, and 14 bases lay outside the gene matches. CDR3 bases: TGTGCCAGCAGTTTCGTTCGGGCCCCCTGGGAGGGGCAGTACTTC. It yields the protein CASSFVRAPWEGQYF.